A selection of T cell receptor beta chains follows, all from one sample in a study of CD8 T cells in Susac syndrome. TCRdb independently ran MiXCR on the immunoSEQ multiplex PCR reads; one entry per CDR3 protein. The table lists 150,000 to 250,000 distinct CDR3 sequences, 90% to 95% of them singletons, with 0.093% in the top ten. The sample comprised CD4+ T cells from PBMCs. The origin of the receptors is a human donor with multiple sclerosis. The CDR3 runs from the conserved cysteine through the conserved F or W. The order of the fields is clone size, J gene, D gene, V gene, CDR3 protein, CDR3 DNA. D genes are given only for firm matches. Clone size is given for some rows only: seen once, a few or many times, or a class if the clone is expanded.

clone size: .; J gene: TRBJ2-2; D gene: .; V gene: TRBV11-3; CDR3 protein: CASSWGQNTGELFF; CDR3 DNA: TGTGCCAGCAGCTGGGGCCAGAACACCGGGGAGCTGTTTTTT
clone size: .; J gene: TRBJ1-2; D gene: .; V gene: TRBV9; CDR3 protein: CASSPRLESYGYTF; CDR3 DNA: TGTGCCAGCAGCCCACGGTTGGAGTCCTATGGCTACACCTTC
clone size: .; J gene: TRBJ1-1; D gene: .; V gene: TRBV5-1; CDR3 protein: CASSLDPAMNTEAFF; CDR3 DNA: TGCGCCAGCAGCTTGGATCCAGCCATGAACACTGAAGCTTTCTTT
clone size: .; J gene: TRBJ1-1; D gene: .; V gene: TRBV5-1; CDR3 protein: CASSVNTEAFF; CDR3 DNA: TGCGCCAGCAGCGTAAACACTGAAGCTTTCTTT
clone size: .; J gene: TRBJ1-5; D gene: .; V gene: TRBV20-1; CDR3 protein: CSAGDGNQPQHF; CDR3 DNA: TGCAGTGCTGGGGACGGAAATCAGCCCCAGCATTTT
clone size: .; J gene: TRBJ2-1; D gene: .; V gene: TRBV10-3; CDR3 protein: CATQTVNNEQFF; CDR3 DNA: TGTGCCACTCAAACGGTGAACAATGAGCAGTTCTTC
clone size: .; J gene: TRBJ2-3; D gene: TRBD2; V gene: TRBV7-3; CDR3 protein: CASSSSGGVDTQYF; CDR3 DNA: TGTGCCAGCAGCTCCAGCGGGGGTGTCGATACGCAGTATTTT
clone size: .; J gene: TRBJ1-2; D gene: .; V gene: TRBV7-9; CDR3 protein: CASSRGGGMDGYTF; CDR3 DNA: TGTGCCAGCAGCCGTGGGGGCGGCATGGATGGCTACACCTTC
clone size: once; J gene: TRBJ1-2; D gene: TRBD1; V gene: TRBV2; CDR3 protein: CASSVPTGVNGYTF; CDR3 DNA: TGTGCCAGCAGTGTCCCGACAGGGGTCAACGGCTACACCTTC
clone size: .; J gene: TRBJ1-5; D gene: TRBD1; V gene: TRBV20-1; CDR3 protein: CSAITGGNQPQHF; CDR3 DNA: TGCAGTGCCATTACAGGGGGCAATCAGCCCCAGCATTTT
clone size: .; J gene: TRBJ2-1; D gene: .; V gene: TRBV30; CDR3 protein: CAWSMEVNEQFF; CDR3 DNA: TGTGCCTGGAGCATGGAGGTTAATGAGCAGTTCTTC
clone size: .; J gene: TRBJ2-3; D gene: TRBD2; V gene: TRBV19; CDR3 protein: CASSRGEIRTDTQYF; CDR3 DNA: TGTGCCAGTAGCCGGGGGGAGATCCGCACAGATACGCAGTATTTT
clone size: .; J gene: TRBJ1-5; D gene: .; V gene: TRBV30; CDR3 protein: CAWSRERNQPQHF; CDR3 DNA: TGTGCCTGGTCTAGGGAGCGCAATCAGCCCCAGCATTTT
clone size: .; J gene: TRBJ1-5; D gene: .; V gene: TRBV20-1; CDR3 protein: CSASGGGQPQHF; CDR3 DNA: TGCAGTGCTAGCGGTGGGGGACAGCCCCAGCATTTT
clone size: .; J gene: TRBJ2-2; D gene: .; V gene: TRBV4-1; CDR3 protein: CASSQPTRDAAGELFF; CDR3 DNA: TGCGCCAGCAGCCAGCCGACCCGGGACGCTGCCGGGGAGCTGTTTTTT
clone size: .; J gene: TRBJ2-7; D gene: TRBD2; V gene: TRBV12-5; CDR3 protein: CASGLLRTSGIYEQYF; CDR3 DNA: TGTGCTAGTGGTTTGCTCCGGACTAGCGGGATTTACGAGCAGTACTTC
clone size: .; J gene: TRBJ2-2; D gene: .; V gene: TRBV2; CDR3 protein: CASRLRDLTGELFF; CDR3 DNA: TGTGCCAGCAGGCTCAGGGATCTCACCGGGGAGCTGTTTTTT
clone size: .; J gene: TRBJ2-6; D gene: .; V gene: TRBV5-6; CDR3 protein: CASSFAGSGANVLTF; CDR3 DNA: TGTGCCAGCAGCTTCGCGGGGAGTGGGGCCAACGTCCTGACTTTC
clone size: .; J gene: TRBJ2-7; D gene: .; V gene: TRBV20-1; CDR3 protein: CSAMRLERPYEQYF; CDR3 DNA: TGCAGTGCCATGAGGCTGGAGCGCCCCTACGAGCAGTACTTC
clone size: .; J gene: TRBJ2-7; D gene: .; V gene: TRBV3-1; CDR3 protein: CASSHSRTNEQYF; CDR3 DNA: TGTGCCAGCAGCCATAGCCGGACTAACGAGCAGTACTTC
clone size: .; J gene: TRBJ2-5; D gene: .; V gene: TRBV15; CDR3 protein: CATSRVTEYQETQYF; CDR3 DNA: TGTGCCACCAGCAGAGTGACAGAGTACCAAGAGACCCAGTACTTC
clone size: .; J gene: TRBJ2-1; D gene: TRBD2; V gene: TRBV20-1; CDR3 protein: CSAIGGRAYSEQFF; CDR3 DNA: TGCAGTGCTATTGGAGGGAGGGCGTATTCTGAGCAGTTCTTC
clone size: .; J gene: TRBJ2-4; D gene: .; V gene: TRBV2; CDR3 protein: CATLESQDIQYF; CDR3 DNA: TGTGCCACCCTAGAATCTCAGGACATTCAGTACTTC
clone size: .; J gene: TRBJ1-2; D gene: .; V gene: TRBV5-1; CDR3 protein: CASSPDGSNYGYTF; CDR3 DNA: TGCGCCAGCAGCCCCGACGGATCTAACTATGGCTACACCTTC
clone size: .; J gene: TRBJ2-1; D gene: .; V gene: TRBV24-1; CDR3 protein: CATMGETGNEQFF; CDR3 DNA: TGTGCCACCATGGGGGAGACTGGCAATGAGCAGTTCTTC
clone size: .; J gene: TRBJ2-7; D gene: TRBD1; V gene: TRBV5-1; CDR3 protein: CASSPDRGVYEQYF; CDR3 DNA: TGCGCCAGCAGCCCAGACAGGGGCGTATACGAGCAGTACTTC
clone size: few; J gene: TRBJ2-2; D gene: .; V gene: TRBV30; CDR3 protein: CAWSVLRNTGELFF; CDR3 DNA: TGTGCCTGGAGTGTACTCAGGAACACCGGGGAGCTGTTTTTT
clone size: .; J gene: TRBJ1-2; D gene: .; V gene: TRBV3-1; CDR3 protein: CASSPWTGNYGYTF; CDR3 DNA: TGTGCCAGCAGCCCCTGGACGGGGAACTATGGCTACACCTTC
clone size: .; J gene: TRBJ2-5; D gene: .; V gene: TRBV20-1; CDR3 protein: CSARPGQETQYF; CDR3 DNA: TGCAGTGCGAGACCCGGTCAAGAGACCCAGTACTTC
clone size: .; J gene: TRBJ2-1; D gene: .; V gene: TRBV18; CDR3 protein: CASSSPDSDLYNEQFF; CDR3 DNA: TGTGCCAGCTCCTCGCCCGATAGCGACCTTTACAATGAGCAGTTCTTC
clone size: few; J gene: TRBJ2-7; D gene: .; V gene: TRBV3-1; CDR3 protein: CASSQDLGRRVYEQYF; CDR3 DNA: TGTGCCAGCAGCCAAGATTTGGGACGACGAGTCTACGAGCAGTACTTC
clone size: .; J gene: TRBJ1-1; D gene: .; V gene: TRBV7-3; CDR3 protein: CASSPYLGSTEAFF; CDR3 DNA: TGTGCCAGCAGCCCATACTTGGGTAGCACTGAAGCTTTCTTT
clone size: .; J gene: TRBJ1-1; D gene: .; V gene: TRBV20-1; CDR3 protein: CSARDQPGAGTEAFF; CDR3 DNA: TGCAGTGCTAGAGATCAGCCGGGGGCAGGCACTGAAGCTTTCTTT
clone size: .; J gene: TRBJ2-5; D gene: .; V gene: TRBV20-1; CDR3 protein: CSAKYQETQYF; CDR3 DNA: TGCAGTGCTAAGTACCAAGAGACCCAGTACTTC
clone size: .; J gene: TRBJ2-1; D gene: .; V gene: TRBV19; CDR3 protein: CASTEFGGRDNEQFF; CDR3 DNA: TGTGCCAGTACCGAATTCGGGGGCAGGGACAATGAGCAGTTCTTC
clone size: .; J gene: TRBJ2-7; D gene: .; V gene: TRBV20-1; CDR3 protein: CSASRHLAAAPYEQYF; CDR3 DNA: TGCAGTGCGAGCCGTCACTTAGCGGCGGCTCCCTACGAGCAGTACTTC
clone size: .; J gene: TRBJ2-2; D gene: .; V gene: TRBV30; CDR3 protein: CASSRSVNTGELFF; CDR3 DNA: TGTGCCTCATCAAGGTCGGTGAACACCGGGGAGCTGTTTTTT
clone size: .; J gene: TRBJ2-1; D gene: TRBD2; V gene: TRBV15; CDR3 protein: CATSSRARTSGLEQFF; CDR3 DNA: TGTGCCACCAGCTCCCGTGCCAGAACTAGCGGGTTAGAGCAGTTCTTC
clone size: .; J gene: TRBJ2-3; D gene: TRBD1; V gene: TRBV12-3/TRBV12-4; CDR3 protein: CASRPGQGSDTQYF; CDR3 DNA: TGTGCCAGCAGGCCGGGACAGGGCTCAGATACGCAGTATTTT
clone size: .; J gene: TRBJ1-1; D gene: .; V gene: TRBV21-1; CDR3 protein: CASSKRVAFF; CDR3 DNA: TGTGCCAGCAGCAAAAGGGTAGCTTTCTTT
clone size: once; J gene: TRBJ1-6; D gene: TRBD1; V gene: TRBV6-6; CDR3 protein: CASRMPGQNSPLHF; CDR3 DNA: TGTGCCAGCAGGATGCCGGGACAGAATTCACCCCTCCACTTT
clone size: .; J gene: TRBJ1-5; D gene: .; V gene: TRBV12-3/TRBV12-4; CDR3 protein: CASSPLDNTNQPQHF; CDR3 DNA: TGTGCCAGCAGCCCACTCGACAATACAAATCAGCCCCAGCATTTT
clone size: .; J gene: TRBJ2-7; D gene: TRBD2; V gene: TRBV2; CDR3 protein: CASSEAPGLAGGFGEQYF; CDR3 DNA: TGTGCCAGCAGTGAAGCGCCGGGACTAGCGGGAGGGTTTGGTGAGCAGTACTTC
clone size: .; J gene: TRBJ1-1; D gene: .; V gene: TRBV7-9; CDR3 protein: CASSATGLAEAFF; CDR3 DNA: TGTGCCAGCAGCGCAACAGGGTTGGCTGAAGCTTTCTTT
clone size: .; J gene: TRBJ2-7; D gene: .; V gene: TRBV30; CDR3 protein: CAWSVGPSGQYF; CDR3 DNA: TGTGCCTGGAGTGTCGGCCCCTCTGGGCAGTACTTC
clone size: .; J gene: TRBJ2-5; D gene: .; V gene: TRBV20-1; CDR3 protein: CSARLGRQETQYF; CDR3 DNA: TGCAGTGCTCGATTGGGGCGGCAAGAGACCCAGTACTTC
clone size: .; J gene: TRBJ1-1; D gene: .; V gene: TRBV30; CDR3 protein: CAWSPLLGTEAFF; CDR3 DNA: TGTGCCTGGAGTCCCCTTCTGGGGACTGAAGCTTTCTTT
clone size: once; J gene: TRBJ1-4; D gene: .; V gene: TRBV29-1; CDR3 protein: CSVARSAREKLFF; CDR3 DNA: TGCAGCGTTGCAAGGTCCGCGAGGGAAAAACTGTTTTTT
clone size: .; J gene: TRBJ2-7; D gene: .; V gene: TRBV20-1; CDR3 protein: CSALDSSYEQYF; CDR3 DNA: TGCAGTGCACTGGACAGCTCCTACGAGCAGTACTTC
clone size: .; J gene: TRBJ2-7; D gene: .; V gene: TRBV2; CDR3 protein: CASSESWTATYEQYF; CDR3 DNA: TGTGCCAGCAGTGAATCTTGGACAGCGACCTACGAGCAGTACTTC
clone size: .; J gene: TRBJ2-1; D gene: .; V gene: TRBV29-1; CDR3 protein: CSVVGTNPYNEQFF; CDR3 DNA: TGCAGCGTTGTTGGGACCAACCCCTACAATGAGCAGTTCTTC
clone size: .; J gene: TRBJ1-5; D gene: .; V gene: TRBV27; CDR3 protein: CASPTEGHQPQHF; CDR3 DNA: TGTGCCAGCCCCACTGAGGGGCACCAGCCCCAGCATTTT
clone size: .; J gene: TRBJ2-6; D gene: TRBD1; V gene: TRBV24-1; CDR3 protein: CATSDPGQGINVLTF; CDR3 DNA: TGTGCCACCAGTGACCCGGGACAGGGGATCAACGTCCTGACTTTC
clone size: .; J gene: TRBJ2-7; D gene: TRBD1; V gene: TRBV12-3/TRBV12-4; CDR3 protein: CASSLWGRGKSYEQYF; CDR3 DNA: TGTGCCAGCAGTTTATGGGGCAGGGGGAAGTCCTACGAGCAGTACTTC
clone size: once; J gene: TRBJ1-4; D gene: .; V gene: TRBV7-9; CDR3 protein: CASSLDSPNEKLFF; CDR3 DNA: TGTGCCAGCAGCTTAGACAGCCCTAATGAAAAACTGTTTTTT
clone size: .; J gene: TRBJ2-7; D gene: TRBD2; V gene: TRBV20-1; CDR3 protein: CSASHLAGADEQYF; CDR3 DNA: TGCAGTGCTAGTCACCTAGCGGGAGCGGACGAGCAGTACTTC
clone size: .; J gene: TRBJ1-3; D gene: .; V gene: TRBV29-1; CDR3 protein: CSVELGGNTIYF; CDR3 DNA: TGCAGCGTTGAATTGGGTGGAAACACCATATATTTT
clone size: .; J gene: TRBJ2-4; D gene: TRBD2; V gene: TRBV10-2; CDR3 protein: CASREGNIQYF; CDR3 DNA: TGCGCCAGCCGGGAGGGAAACATTCAGTACTTC